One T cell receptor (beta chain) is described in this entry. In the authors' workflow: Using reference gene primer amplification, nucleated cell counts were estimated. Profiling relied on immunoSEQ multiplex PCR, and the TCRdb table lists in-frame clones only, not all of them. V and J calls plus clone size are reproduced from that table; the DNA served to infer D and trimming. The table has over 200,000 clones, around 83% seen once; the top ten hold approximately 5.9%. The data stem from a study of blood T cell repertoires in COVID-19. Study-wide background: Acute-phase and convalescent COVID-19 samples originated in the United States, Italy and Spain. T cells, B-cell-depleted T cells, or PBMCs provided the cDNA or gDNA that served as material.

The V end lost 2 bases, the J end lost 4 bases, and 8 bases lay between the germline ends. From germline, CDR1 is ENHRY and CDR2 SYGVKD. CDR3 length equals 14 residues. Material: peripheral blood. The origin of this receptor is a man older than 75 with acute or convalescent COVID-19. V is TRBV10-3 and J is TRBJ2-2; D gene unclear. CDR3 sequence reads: CAISEPVSTGELFF. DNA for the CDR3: TGTGCCATCAGTGAGCCTGTTAGCACCGGGGAGCTGTTTTTT.